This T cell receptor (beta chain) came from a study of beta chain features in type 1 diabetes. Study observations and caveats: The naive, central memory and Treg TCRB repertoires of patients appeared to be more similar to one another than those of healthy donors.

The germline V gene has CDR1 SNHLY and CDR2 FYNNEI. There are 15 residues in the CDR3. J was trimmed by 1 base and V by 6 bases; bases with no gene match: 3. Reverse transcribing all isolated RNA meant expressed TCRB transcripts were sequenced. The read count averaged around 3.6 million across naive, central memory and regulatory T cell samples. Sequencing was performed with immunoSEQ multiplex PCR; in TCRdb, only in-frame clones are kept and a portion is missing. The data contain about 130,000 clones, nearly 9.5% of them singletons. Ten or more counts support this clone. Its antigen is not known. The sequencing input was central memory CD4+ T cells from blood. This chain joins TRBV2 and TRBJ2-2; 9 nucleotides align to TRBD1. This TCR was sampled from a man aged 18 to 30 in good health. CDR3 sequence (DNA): TGTGCCAGCAGCGGGACAGGGAGGAACACCGGGGAGCTGTTTTTT. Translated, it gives CASSGTGRNTGELFF.